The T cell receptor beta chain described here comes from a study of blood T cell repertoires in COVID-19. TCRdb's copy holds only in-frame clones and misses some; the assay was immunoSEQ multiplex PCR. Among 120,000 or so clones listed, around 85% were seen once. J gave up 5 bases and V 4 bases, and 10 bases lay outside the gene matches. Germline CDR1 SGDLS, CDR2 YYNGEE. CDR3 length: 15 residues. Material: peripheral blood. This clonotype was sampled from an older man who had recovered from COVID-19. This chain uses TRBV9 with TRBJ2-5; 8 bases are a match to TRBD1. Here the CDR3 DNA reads TGTGCCAGCAGCCCCAGGGGGCCGGCGGGGGAGACCCAGTACTTC. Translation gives CASSPRGPAGETQYF.